The rows below give T cell receptor beta chains drawn from one sample of a study of T cell changes during pregnancy in multiple sclerosis. This table comes from immunoSEQ multiplex PCR, and its TCRdb copy is limited to in-frame clones, with some not included. The sample contains about 75,000 clones, 89% of which appear only once. This material consisted of peripheral blood, taken in the first trimester of pregnancy. These receptors all stem from a female donor in good health, enrolled as a control in a pregnancy study. CDR3s include the opening cysteine and the closing phenylalanine or tryptophan. The D gene is left open where the match is weak. Only some rows state a clone size, as once, few, many or a class for expanded clones.

TRBV5-1	TRBJ2-7	NA	TRBD1	CASSPGAGTGAYEQYF	TGCGCCAGCAGCCCGGGTGCCGGGACAGGGGCCTACGAGCAGTACTTC
TRBV10-1	TRBJ1-1	few	TRBD1	CASSERNRGTEAFF	TGCGCCAGCAGTGAGCGCAACAGGGGCACTGAAGCTTTCTTT
TRBV18	TRBJ1-3	NA	TRBD1	CASSPFDRGRPGNTIYF	TGTGCCAGCTCACCCTTCGACAGGGGACGTCCTGGAAACACCATATATTTT
TRBV7-9	TRBJ2-3	NA	TRBD2	CASSYSGGPSTDTQYF	TGTGCCAGCAGCTATAGCGGGGGGCCTAGCACAGATACGCAGTATTTT
TRBV6-5	TRBJ1-2	NA	NA	CASSQGQDGYTF	TGTGCCAGCAGTCAGGGGCAGGATGGCTACACCTTC
TRBV6-5	TRBJ2-7	NA	TRBD1	CASSYTQGENGEQYF	TGTGCCAGCAGTTACACCCAGGGGGAAAATGGCGAGCAGTACTTC
TRBV29-1	TRBJ1-5	NA	NA	CSVVEYSNQPQHF	TGCAGCGTAGTAGAATATAGCAATCAGCCCCAGCATTTT
TRBV6-1	TRBJ1-1	NA	TRBD1	CASSEARQGRETEAFF	TGTGCCAGCAGTGAAGCCCGACAGGGGAGGGAGACTGAAGCTTTCTTT
TRBV28	TRBJ1-2	NA	NA	CASSPVGRGFGGYTF	TGTGCCAGCAGTCCAGTGGGCAGGGGATTTGGAGGCTACACCTTC
TRBV6-5	TRBJ1-1	NA	NA	CASSPGRGRTEAFF	TGTGCCAGCAGCCCAGGGCGGGGGAGGACTGAAGCTTTCTTT
TRBV19	TRBJ2-1	NA	TRBD2	CASAGTSYSDEQFF	TGTGCCAGTGCCGGGACTAGTTATTCGGATGAGCAGTTCTTC
TRBV5-1	TRBJ2-2	NA	NA	CASSLVVGAETGELFF	TGCGCCAGCAGCTTGGTTGTGGGGGCGGAAACCGGGGAGCTGTTTTTT
TRBV13	TRBJ1-3	NA	NA	CASSFPDSGNTIYF	TGTGCCAGCAGCTTCCCAGACTCTGGAAACACCATATATTTT
TRBV19	TRBJ1-5	NA	NA	CASSIRGGDQPQHF	TGTGCCAGTAGTATAAGGGGTGGGGATCAGCCCCAGCATTTT
TRBV27	TRBJ2-7	NA	NA	CASSPFGGYEQYF	TGTGCCAGCAGCCCATTCGGAGGTTACGAGCAGTACTTC
TRBV4-3	TRBJ2-1	NA	TRBD2	CASSHAGLAGRPYNEQFF	TGCGCCAGCAGCCACGCTGGACTAGCGGGAAGACCCTACAATGAGCAGTTCTTC
TRBV5-1	TRBJ2-3	NA	NA	CASRSQGISSTDTQYF	TGCGCCAGCAGGTCCCAGGGTATCTCTAGCACAGATACGCAGTATTTT
TRBV27	TRBJ2-7	NA	NA	CASSLFGGEQYF	TGTGCCAGCAGTTTATTTGGCGGCGAGCAGTACTTC
TRBV7-2	TRBJ1-6	few	NA	CASAPGGVNSPLHF	TGTGCCAGCGCCCCGGGGGGTGTTAACTCACCCCTCCACTTT
TRBV7-9	TRBJ1-3	NA	NA	CASSLSIAGNTIYF	TGTGCCAGCAGCTTATCGATAGCTGGAAACACCATATATTTT
TRBV19	TRBJ1-1	NA	NA	CASSMGRGLLGAFF	TGTGCCAGTAGTATGGGCAGGGGCTTACTAGGAGCTTTCTTT
TRBV7-2	TRBJ1-2	NA	TRBD1	CASSISTGGFNYGYTF	TGTGCCAGCAGCATCTCGACAGGGGGGTTTAACTATGGCTACACCTTC
TRBV27	TRBJ1-1	NA	TRBD1	CASSYRDRVTEAFF	TGTGCCAGCAGTTACCGGGACAGGGTCACTGAAGCTTTCTTT
TRBV7-2	TRBJ2-7	NA	TRBD2	CASSLGRASYEQYF	TGTGCCAGCAGCTTGGGGAGGGCAAGCTACGAGCAGTACTTC
TRBV19	TRBJ2-2	once	TRBD1	CASSKDRGNTGELFF	TGTGCCAGTAGTAAGGACAGGGGGAACACCGGGGAGCTGTTTTTT
TRBV6-6	TRBJ1-2	NA	NA	CASSRPGGDGYTF	TGTGCCAGCAGCCGACCCGGGGGAGATGGCTACACCTTC
TRBV25-1	TRBJ1-6	NA	NA	CASSVQGNSPLHF	TGTGCCAGCAGTGTTCAGGGGAATTCACCCCTCCACTTT
TRBV15	TRBJ2-1	NA	NA	CATNPTAGSYNEQFF	TGTGCCACCAACCCCACGGCGGGCTCCTACAATGAGCAGTTCTTC
TRBV7-9	TRBJ2-5	NA	NA	CASSPGWETQYF	TGTGCCAGCAGCCCAGGGTGGGAGACCCAGTACTTC
TRBV7-9	TRBJ2-5	NA	NA	CASSLALGAETQYF	TGTGCCAGCAGCTTAGCTCTGGGAGCGGAGACCCAGTACTTC
TRBV4-2	TRBJ2-2	NA	TRBD1	CASSQTPGGSTGELFF	TGTGCCAGCAGCCAAACACCAGGGGGTAGTACCGGGGAGCTGTTTTTT
TRBV9	TRBJ2-7	NA	TRBD1	CASSVPGQGGEQYF	TGTGCCAGCAGCGTACCGGGACAGGGGGGCGAGCAGTACTTC
TRBV27	TRBJ1-5	NA	NA	CASSSRDIGNQPQHF	TGTGCCAGCAGTTCCCGGGACATAGGCAATCAGCCCCAGCATTTT
TRBV7-7	TRBJ2-3	NA	NA	CASSPGARDTQYF	TGTGCTAGCAGCCCGGGAGCGAGGGATACGCAGTATTTT
TRBV11-2	TRBJ1-5	NA	NA	CASSLGFSSSEGQPQHF	TGTGCCAGCAGCTTAGGGTTTAGCAGCTCCGAAGGTCAGCCCCAGCATTTT
TRBV5-5	TRBJ2-3	NA	NA	CASSLGAPMADTQYF	TGTGCCAGCAGCTTGGGGGCCCCGATGGCAGATACGCAGTATTTT
TRBV25-1	TRBJ2-1	NA	TRBD2	CASSEYRASGDVSEQFF	TGTGCCAGCAGTGAATATCGGGCTAGCGGGGACGTTTCCGAGCAGTTCTTC
TRBV7-9	TRBJ2-3	NA	NA	CASSPNTDTQYF	TGTGCCAGCAGTCCTAACACAGATACGCAGTATTTT
TRBV6-1	TRBJ2-7	once	TRBD1	CASTARDRAPRQYF	TGTGCCAGTACCGCCCGGGACAGGGCCCCTCGGCAGTACTTC
TRBV7-6	TRBJ1-6	NA	NA	CASSLRGSSPLHF	TGTGCCAGCAGCCTCAGGGGTAGCTCACCCCTCCACTTT
TRBV12-5	TRBJ2-3	NA	TRBD2	CASGPGTSAADTQYF	TGTGCTAGTGGTCCAGGGACTAGCGCGGCAGATACGCAGTATTTT
TRBV21-1	TRBJ1-2	NA	NA	CASSTRDRAVNYGYTF	TGTGCCAGCAGCACCCGGGACAGGGCCGTGAACTATGGCTACACCTTC
TRBV5-4	TRBJ1-1	NA	NA	CASSFGNTEAFF	TGTGCCAGCAGCTTTGGCAACACTGAAGCTTTCTTT
TRBV9	TRBJ2-1	once	NA	CASSERVWGGGSNEQFF	TGTGCCAGCAGCGAGAGAGTATGGGGAGGAGGGTCCAATGAGCAGTTCTTC
TRBV27	TRBJ1-2	NA	NA	CASSFHGRSYGYTF	TGTGCCAGCAGTTTCCACGGCAGGTCCTATGGCTACACCTTC
TRBV6-1	TRBJ2-7	NA	NA	CASNAAGSSYEQYF	TGTGCCAGCAATGCTGCGGGTAGCTCCTACGAGCAGTACTTC
TRBV10-3	TRBJ2-7	NA	NA	CAISERVSGGLSYEQYF	TGTGCCATCAGTGAGAGGGTTAGCGGAGGCCTCTCCTACGAGCAGTACTTC
TRBV2	TRBJ1-5	NA	TRBD1	CASRTQGVPSQPQHF	TGTGCCAGCAGGACACAGGGGGTTCCAAGTCAGCCCCAGCATTTT
TRBV11-1	TRBJ2-1	NA	TRBD2	CASRPDLAGAFSYNEQFF	TGTGCCAGCAGGCCCGATCTAGCGGGGGCGTTCTCCTACAATGAGCAGTTCTTC
TRBV5-1	TRBJ2-7	NA	NA	CASSLGGNYEQYF	TGCGCCAGCAGCTTGGGAGGGAACTACGAGCAGTACTTC
TRBV4-3	TRBJ2-1	NA	TRBD1	CASSQGTGDYNEQFF	TGCGCCAGCAGCCAAGGGACAGGGGACTACAATGAGCAGTTCTTC
TRBV19	TRBJ2-7	NA	NA	CASSIQTRDYEQYF	TGTGCCAGTAGTATTCAGACTAGAGACTACGAGCAGTACTTC
TRBV28	TRBJ2-1	NA	TRBD2	CASRVAGVYNEQFF	TGTGCCAGCAGGGTAGCGGGAGTCTACAATGAGCAGTTCTTC
TRBV28	TRBJ1-5	NA	NA	CASSLNHRRQPQHF	TGTGCCAGCAGTTTAAACCATAGGAGACAGCCCCAGCATTTT
TRBV18	TRBJ1-2	NA	TRBD1	CASSLDRAIPRYGYTF	TGTGCCAGCTCCCTGGACAGGGCAATACCCCGCTATGGCTACACCTTC
TRBV7-9	TRBJ1-2	NA	NA	CASSPHRANYGYTF	TGTGCCAGCAGCCCACACAGGGCTAACTATGGCTACACCTTC
TRBV6-6	TRBJ1-1	NA	NA	CASTSPLNTEAFF	TGTGCCAGCACCTCCCCCTTGAACACTGAAGCTTTCTTT
TRBV6-5	TRBJ1-2	NA	NA	CASSSTTATNYGYTF	TGTGCCAGCAGTTCTACGACAGCTACTAACTATGGCTACACCTTC
TRBV7-6	TRBJ1-2	NA	TRBD1	CATQKGTGTGNNYGYTF	TGTGCCACACAAAAGGGAACCGGGACAGGGAATAACTATGGCTACACCTTC